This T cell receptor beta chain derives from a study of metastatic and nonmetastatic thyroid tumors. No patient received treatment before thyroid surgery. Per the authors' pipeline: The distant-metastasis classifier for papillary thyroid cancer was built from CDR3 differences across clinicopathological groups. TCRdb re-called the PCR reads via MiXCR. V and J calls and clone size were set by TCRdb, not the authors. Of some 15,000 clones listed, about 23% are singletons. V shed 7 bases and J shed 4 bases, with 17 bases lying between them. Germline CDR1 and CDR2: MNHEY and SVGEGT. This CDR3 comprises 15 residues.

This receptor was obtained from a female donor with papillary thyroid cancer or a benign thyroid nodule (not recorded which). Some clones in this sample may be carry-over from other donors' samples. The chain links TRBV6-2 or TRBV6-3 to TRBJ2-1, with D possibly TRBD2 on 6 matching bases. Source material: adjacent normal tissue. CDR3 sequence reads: CASKNRDSYYNEQFF. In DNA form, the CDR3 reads TGTGCCAGCAAAAACCGGGACTCCTATTACAATGAGCAGTTCTTC.